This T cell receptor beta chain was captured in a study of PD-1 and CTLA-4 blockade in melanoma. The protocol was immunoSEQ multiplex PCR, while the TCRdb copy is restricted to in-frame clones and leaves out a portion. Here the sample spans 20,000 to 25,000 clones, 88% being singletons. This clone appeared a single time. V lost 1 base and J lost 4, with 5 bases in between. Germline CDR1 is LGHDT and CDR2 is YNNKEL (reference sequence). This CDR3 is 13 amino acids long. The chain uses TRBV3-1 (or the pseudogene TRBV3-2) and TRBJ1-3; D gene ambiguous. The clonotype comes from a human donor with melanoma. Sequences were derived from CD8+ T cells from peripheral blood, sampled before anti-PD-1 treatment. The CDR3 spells CASSQGFGNTIYF. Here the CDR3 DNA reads TGTGCCAGCAGCCAAGGGTTCGGAAACACCATATATTTT.